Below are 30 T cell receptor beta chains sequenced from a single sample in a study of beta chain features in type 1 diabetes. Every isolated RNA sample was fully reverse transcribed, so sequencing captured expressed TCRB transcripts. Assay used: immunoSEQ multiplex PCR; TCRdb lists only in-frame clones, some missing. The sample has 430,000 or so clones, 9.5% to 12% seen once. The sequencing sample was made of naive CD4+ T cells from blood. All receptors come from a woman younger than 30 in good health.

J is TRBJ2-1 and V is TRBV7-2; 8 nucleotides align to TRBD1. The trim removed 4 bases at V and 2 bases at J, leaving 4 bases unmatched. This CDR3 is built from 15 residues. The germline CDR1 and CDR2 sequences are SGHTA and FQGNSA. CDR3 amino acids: CASSSGTGTYNEQFF. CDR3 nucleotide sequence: TGTGCCAGCAGCTCCGGGACAGGTACCTACAATGAGCAGTTCTTC.

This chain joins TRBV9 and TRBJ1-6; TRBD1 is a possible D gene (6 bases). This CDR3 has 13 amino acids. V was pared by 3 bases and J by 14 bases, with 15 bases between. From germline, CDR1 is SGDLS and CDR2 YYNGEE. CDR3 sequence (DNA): TGTGCCAGCAGCGGACAGGATACCTCAACCCTCCACTTT. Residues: CASSGQDTSTLHF.

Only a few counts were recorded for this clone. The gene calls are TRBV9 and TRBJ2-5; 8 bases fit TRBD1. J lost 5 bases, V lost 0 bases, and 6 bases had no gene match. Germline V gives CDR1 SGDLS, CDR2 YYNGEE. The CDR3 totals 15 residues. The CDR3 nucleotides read TGTGCCAGCAGCGTAGCCCCAGGACAGGGCGAGACCCAGTACTTC. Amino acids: CASSVAPGQGETQYF. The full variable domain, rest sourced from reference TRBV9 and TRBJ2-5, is DSGVTQTPKHLITATGQRVTLRCSPRSGDLSVYWYQQSLDQGLQFLIQYYNGEERAKGNILERFSAQQFPDLHSELNLSSLELGDSALYFCASSVAPGQGETQYFGPGTRLLVL.

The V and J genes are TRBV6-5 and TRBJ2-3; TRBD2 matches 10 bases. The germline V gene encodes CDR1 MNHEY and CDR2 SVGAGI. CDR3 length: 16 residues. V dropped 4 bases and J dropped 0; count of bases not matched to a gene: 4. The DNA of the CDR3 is TGTGCCAGCAGTTTGGGACTAGCGCCTAGCACAGATACGCAGTATTTT. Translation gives CASSLGLAPSTDTQYF.

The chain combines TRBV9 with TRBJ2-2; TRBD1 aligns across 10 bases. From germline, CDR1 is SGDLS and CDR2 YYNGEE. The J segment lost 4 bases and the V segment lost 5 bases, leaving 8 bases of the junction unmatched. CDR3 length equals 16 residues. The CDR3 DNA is TGTGCCAGCAGTGCTGGGACAGGGGTCCGCACCGGGGAGCTGTTTTTT. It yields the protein CASSAGTGVRTGELFF.

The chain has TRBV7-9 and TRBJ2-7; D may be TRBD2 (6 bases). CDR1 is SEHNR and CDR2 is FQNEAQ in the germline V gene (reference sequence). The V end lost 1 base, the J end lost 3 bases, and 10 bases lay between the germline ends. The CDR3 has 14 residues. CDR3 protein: CASSLVAGIYEQYF. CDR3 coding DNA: TGTGCCAGCAGCTTAGTTGCGGGGATCTACGAGCAGTACTTC.

The CDR3 region is CASSLEAVSGANVLTF. In nucleotides, the CDR3 is TGCGCCAGCAGCTTGGAGGCCGTCTCTGGGGCCAACGTCCTGACTTTC. This chain links TRBV5-1 with TRBJ2-6; D gene ambiguous. This CDR3 has 16 residues. Germline V lookup: CDR1 SGHRS, CDR2 YFSETQ. V was clipped by 0 bases and J by 0 bases, with 7 bases between them.

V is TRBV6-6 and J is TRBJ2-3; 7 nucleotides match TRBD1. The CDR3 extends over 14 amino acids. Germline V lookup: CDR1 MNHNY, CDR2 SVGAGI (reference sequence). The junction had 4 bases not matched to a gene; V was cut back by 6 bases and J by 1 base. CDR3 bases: TGTGCCAGCAGGATAGACAGGGGCACAGATACGCAGTATTTT. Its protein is CASRIDRGTDTQYF.

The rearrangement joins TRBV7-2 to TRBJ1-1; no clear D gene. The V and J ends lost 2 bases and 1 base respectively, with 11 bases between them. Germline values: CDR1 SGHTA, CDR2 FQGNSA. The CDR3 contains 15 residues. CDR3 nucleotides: TGTGCCAGCAGCTTAAGGAGGGCCGGGAACACTGAAGCTTTCTTT. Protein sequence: CASSLRRAGNTEAFF.

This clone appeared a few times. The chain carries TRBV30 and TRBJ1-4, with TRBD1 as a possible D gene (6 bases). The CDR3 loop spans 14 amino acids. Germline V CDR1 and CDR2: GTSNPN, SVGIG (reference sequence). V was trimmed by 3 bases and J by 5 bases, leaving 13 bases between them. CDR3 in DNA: TGTGCCTGGAGCCCCGGGACACAGAATGAAAAACTGTTTTTT. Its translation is CAWSPGTQNEKLFF.

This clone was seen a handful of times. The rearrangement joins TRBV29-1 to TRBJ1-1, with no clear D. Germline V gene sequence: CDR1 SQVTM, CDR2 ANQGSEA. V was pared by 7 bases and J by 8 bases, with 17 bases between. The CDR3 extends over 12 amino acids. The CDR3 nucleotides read TGCAGCGCCGCTGGTACACGACCCGAAGCTTTCTTT. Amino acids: CSAAGTRPEAFF. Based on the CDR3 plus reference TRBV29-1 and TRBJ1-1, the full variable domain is SAVISQKPSRDICQRGTSLTIQCQVDSQVTMMFWYRQQPGQSLTLIATANQGSEATYESGFVIDKFPISRPNLTFSTLTVSNMSPEDSSIYLCSAAGTRPEAFFGQGTRLTVV.

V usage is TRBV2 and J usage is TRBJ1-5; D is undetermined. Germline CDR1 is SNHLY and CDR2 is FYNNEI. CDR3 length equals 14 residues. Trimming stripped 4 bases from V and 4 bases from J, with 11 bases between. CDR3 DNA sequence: TGTGCCAGCAGTGTACCACAGAGAAATCAGCCCCAGCATTTT. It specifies CASSVPQRNQPQHF.

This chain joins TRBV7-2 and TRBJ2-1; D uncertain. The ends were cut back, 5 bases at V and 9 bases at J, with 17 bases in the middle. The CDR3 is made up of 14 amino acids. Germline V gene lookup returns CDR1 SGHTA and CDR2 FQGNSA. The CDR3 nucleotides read TGTGCCAGCAGCCGACTCGGGCCCTCGATTGAGCAGTTCTTC. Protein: CASSRLGPSIEQFF.

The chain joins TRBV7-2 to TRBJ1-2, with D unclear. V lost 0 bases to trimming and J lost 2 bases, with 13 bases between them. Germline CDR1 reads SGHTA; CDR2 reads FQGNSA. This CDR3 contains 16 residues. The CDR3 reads CASSLAPWQQNYGYTF. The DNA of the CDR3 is TGTGCCAGCAGCTTAGCGCCTTGGCAGCAAAACTATGGCTACACCTTC.

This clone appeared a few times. For the CDR3, the DNA is TGTGCCAGCAGCCTCTCCCCACAGGGGGACACTGAAGCTTTCTTT. It codes for CASSLSPQGDTEAFF. The gene calls are TRBV9 and TRBJ1-1; 8 bases fit TRBD1. Germline CDR1 SGDLS, CDR2 YYNGEE. Trimming took 4 bases from V and 3 from J; bases not matched to a gene: 8. The CDR3 spans 15 residues.

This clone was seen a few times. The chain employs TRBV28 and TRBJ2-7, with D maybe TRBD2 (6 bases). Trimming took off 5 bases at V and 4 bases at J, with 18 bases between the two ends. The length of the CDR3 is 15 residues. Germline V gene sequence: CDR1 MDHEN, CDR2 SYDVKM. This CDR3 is CASSVTGTPSYEQYV. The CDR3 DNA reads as TGTGCCAGCAGTGTAACCGGGACTCCGTCGTACGAGCAGTACGTC.

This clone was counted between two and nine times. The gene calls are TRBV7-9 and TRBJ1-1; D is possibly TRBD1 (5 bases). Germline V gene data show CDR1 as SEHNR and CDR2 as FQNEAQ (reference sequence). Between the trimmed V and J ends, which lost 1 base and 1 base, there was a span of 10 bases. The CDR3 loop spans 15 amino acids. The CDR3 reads CASSLELGPNTEAFF. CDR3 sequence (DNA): TGTGCCAGCAGCTTAGAACTGGGACCGAACACTGAAGCTTTCTTT.

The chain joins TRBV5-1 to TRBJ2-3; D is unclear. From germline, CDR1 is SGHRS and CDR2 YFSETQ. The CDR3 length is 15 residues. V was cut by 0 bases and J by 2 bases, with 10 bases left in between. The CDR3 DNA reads TGCGCCAGCAGCTTGGGGCGACCCCTCACAGATACGCAGTATTTT. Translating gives CASSLGRPLTDTQYF.

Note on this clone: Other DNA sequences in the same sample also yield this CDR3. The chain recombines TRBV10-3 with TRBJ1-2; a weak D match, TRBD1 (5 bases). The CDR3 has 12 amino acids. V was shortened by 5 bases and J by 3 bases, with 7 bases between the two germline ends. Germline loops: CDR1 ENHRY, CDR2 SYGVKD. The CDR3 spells CAISRGDYGYTF. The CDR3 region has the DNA TGTGCCATCAGTCGGGGGGACTATGGCTACACCTTC.

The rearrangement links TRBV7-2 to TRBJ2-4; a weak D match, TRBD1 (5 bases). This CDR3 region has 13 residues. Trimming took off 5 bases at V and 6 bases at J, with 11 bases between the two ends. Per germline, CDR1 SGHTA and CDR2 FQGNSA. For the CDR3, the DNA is TGTGCCAGCAGCCCACTTGACAGAAACATTCAGTACTTC. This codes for CASSPLDRNIQYF.

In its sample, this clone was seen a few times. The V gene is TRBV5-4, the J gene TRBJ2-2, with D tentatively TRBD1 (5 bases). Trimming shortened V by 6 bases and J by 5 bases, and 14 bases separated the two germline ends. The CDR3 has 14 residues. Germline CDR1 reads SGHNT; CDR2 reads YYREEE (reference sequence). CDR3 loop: CASTPRAGTGELFF. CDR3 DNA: TGTGCCAGCACACCAAGAGCAGGGACCGGGGAGCTGTTTTTT. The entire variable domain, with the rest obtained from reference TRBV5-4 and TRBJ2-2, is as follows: ETGVTQSPTHLIKTRGQQVTLRCSSQSGHNTVSWYQQALGQGPQFIFQYYREEENGRGNFPPRFSGLQFPNYSSELNVNALELDDSALYLCASTPRAGTGELFFGEGSRLTVL.

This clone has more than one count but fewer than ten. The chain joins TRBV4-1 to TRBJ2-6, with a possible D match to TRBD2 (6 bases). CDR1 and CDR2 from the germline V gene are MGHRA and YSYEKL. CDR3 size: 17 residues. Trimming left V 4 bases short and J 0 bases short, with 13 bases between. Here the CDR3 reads CASSPPFGSSGANVLTF. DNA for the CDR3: TGCGCCAGCAGCCCTCCCTTCGGGAGCTCTGGGGCCAACGTCCTGACTTTC.

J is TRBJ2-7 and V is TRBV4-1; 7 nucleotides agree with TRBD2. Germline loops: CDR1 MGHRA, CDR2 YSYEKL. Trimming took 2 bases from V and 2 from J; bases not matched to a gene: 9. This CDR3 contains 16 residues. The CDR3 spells CASSQRNLADPYEQYF. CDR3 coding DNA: TGCGCCAGCAGCCAACGAAATCTAGCGGACCCCTACGAGCAGTACTTC.

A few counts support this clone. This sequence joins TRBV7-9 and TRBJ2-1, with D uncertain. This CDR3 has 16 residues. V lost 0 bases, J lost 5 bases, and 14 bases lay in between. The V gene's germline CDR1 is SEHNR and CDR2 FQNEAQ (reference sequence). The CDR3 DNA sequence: TGTGCCAGCAGCTTAGCGCAACTCCTAGGAAACAATGAGCAGTTCTTC. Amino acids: CASSLAQLLGNNEQFF. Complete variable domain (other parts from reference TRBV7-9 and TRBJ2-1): DTGVSQNPRHKITKRGQNVTFRCDPISEHNRLYWYRQTLGQGPEFLTYFQNEAQLEKSRLLSDRFSAERPKGSFSTLEIQRTEQGDSAMYLCASSLAQLLGNNEQFFGPGTRLTVL.

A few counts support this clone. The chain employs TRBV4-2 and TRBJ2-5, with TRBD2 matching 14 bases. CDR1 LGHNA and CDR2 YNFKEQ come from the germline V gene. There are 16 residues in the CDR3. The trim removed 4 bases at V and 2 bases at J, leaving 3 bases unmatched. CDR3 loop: CASSPTSGGAQETQYF. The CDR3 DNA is TGTGCCAGCAGCCCGACTAGCGGGGGGGCTCAAGAGACCCAGTACTTC.

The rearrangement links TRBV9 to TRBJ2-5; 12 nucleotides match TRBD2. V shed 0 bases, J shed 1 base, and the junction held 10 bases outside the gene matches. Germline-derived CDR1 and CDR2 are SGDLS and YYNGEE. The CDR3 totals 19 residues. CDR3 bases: TGTGCCAGCAGCGTAGTATTTAGACTAGCGGGGGAGTTCCAAGAGACCCAGTACTTC. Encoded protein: CASSVVFRLAGEFQETQYF.

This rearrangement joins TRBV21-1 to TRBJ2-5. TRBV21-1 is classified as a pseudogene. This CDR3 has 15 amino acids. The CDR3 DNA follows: TGTGCCAGCAGCAAGAGGGGTCGGTGGGTTGAGACCCAGTACTTC. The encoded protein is CASSKRGRWVETQYF.

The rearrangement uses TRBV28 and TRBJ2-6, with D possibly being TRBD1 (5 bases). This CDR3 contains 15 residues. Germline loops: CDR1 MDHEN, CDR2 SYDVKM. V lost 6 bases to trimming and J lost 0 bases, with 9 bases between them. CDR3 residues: CASSLQGSGANVLTF. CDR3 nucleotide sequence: TGTGCCAGCAGCCTTCAGGGCTCTGGGGCCAACGTCCTGACTTTC. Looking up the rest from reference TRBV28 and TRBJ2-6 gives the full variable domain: DVKVTQSSRYLVKRTGEKVFLECVQDMDHENMFWYRQDPGLGLRLIYFSYDVKMKEKGDIPEGYSVSREKKERFSLILESASTNQTSMYLCASSLQGSGANVLTFGAGSRLTVL.

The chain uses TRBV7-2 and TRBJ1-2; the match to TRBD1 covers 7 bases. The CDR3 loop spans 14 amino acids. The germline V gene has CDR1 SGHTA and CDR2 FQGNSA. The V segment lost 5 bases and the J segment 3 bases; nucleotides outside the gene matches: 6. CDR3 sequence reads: CASSPQGGDYGYTF. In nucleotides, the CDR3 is TGTGCCAGCAGCCCACAAGGGGGCGACTATGGCTACACCTTC.

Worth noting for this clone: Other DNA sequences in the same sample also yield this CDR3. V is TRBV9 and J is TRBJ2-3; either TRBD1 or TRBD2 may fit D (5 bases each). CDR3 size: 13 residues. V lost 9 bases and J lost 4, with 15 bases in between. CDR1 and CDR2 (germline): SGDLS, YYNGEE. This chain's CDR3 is CATREIGADTQYF. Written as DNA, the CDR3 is TGTGCCACCAGGGAGATTGGGGCAGATACGCAGTATTTT.